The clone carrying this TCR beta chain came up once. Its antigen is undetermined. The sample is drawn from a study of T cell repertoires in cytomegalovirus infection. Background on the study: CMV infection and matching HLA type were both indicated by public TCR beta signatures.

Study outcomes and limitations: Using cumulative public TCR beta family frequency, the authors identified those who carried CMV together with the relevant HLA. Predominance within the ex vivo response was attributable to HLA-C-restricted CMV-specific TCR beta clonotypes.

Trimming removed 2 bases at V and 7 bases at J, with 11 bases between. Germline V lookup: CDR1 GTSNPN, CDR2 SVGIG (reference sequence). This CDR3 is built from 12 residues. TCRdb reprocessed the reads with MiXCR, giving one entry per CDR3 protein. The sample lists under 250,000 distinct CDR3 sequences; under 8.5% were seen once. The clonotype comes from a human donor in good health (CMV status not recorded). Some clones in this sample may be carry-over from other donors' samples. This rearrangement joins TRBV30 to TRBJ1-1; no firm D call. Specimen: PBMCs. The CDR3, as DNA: TGTGCCTGGAGTTATATATTGAATGAAGCTTTCTTT. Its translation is CAWSYILNEAFF.